This T cell receptor (beta chain) was recovered during a study of blood T cell repertoires in COVID-19. About the study: Acute and convalescent COVID-19 samples came from the United States, Italy and Spain. Nucleic acid was either cDNA or gDNA, and it came from T cells, B-cell-depleted T cells, or PBMCs.

Germline-derived CDR1 and CDR2 are SGHTS and YDEGEE. V was shortened by 6 bases and J by 3 bases, with 21 bases between the two germline ends. This CDR3 has 17 residues. Authors' processing steps: Scientists estimated how many nucleated cells there were by amplifying reference gene primers. Generated by immunoSEQ multiplex PCR, the TCRdb table keeps only in-frame clones and is missing some. V, J and clone size derive from that table, while D and trimming were established from the DNA sequence. The sample yields 120,000 to 150,000 clones, approximately 85% seen once. The chain joins TRBV5-8 to TRBJ2-2, with D maybe TRBD1 (6 bases). The sequencing input was peripheral blood. The clonotype originates from a human donor with acute or convalescent COVID-19. The donor label of this sample is uncertain. DNA for the CDR3: TGTGCCAGCACCCATCCCCGGAAGGACAGCCACACCGGGGAGCTGTTTTTT. Translated, it gives CASTHPRKDSHTGELFF.